These 26 T cell receptor beta chains share one sample of origin, sequenced in a study of T cells in Graves' hyperthyroidism and ophthalmopathy. The TCR beta CDR3 regions underwent amplification using RNA transcripts as the source. HTBI primers drove first-round RT-PCR of the TCR CDR3. One entry per CDR3 protein results from TCRdb running MiXCR on the multiplex PCR reads. The sample records 390,000 or so distinct CDR3 sequences, about 15% being singletons. Sequencing was carried out using blood. The receptors shown here come from a man between 18 and 29 years old with Graves' ophthalmopathy.

The V and J genes are TRBV6-1 and TRBJ2-2, with D tentatively TRBD1 (6 bases). This CDR3 has 16 amino acids. V was pared by 2 bases and J by 4 bases, with 14 bases between. CDR1 and CDR2 (germline): MNHNS, SASEGT. The CDR3 DNA reads TGTGCCAGCAGTGAACCGGCAGGGGTGGCCACCGGGGAGCTGTTTTTT. Translated, it gives CASSEPAGVATGELFF.

In its sample, this clonotype was seen many times. The chain has TRBV13 and TRBJ2-5; a possible D gene is TRBD2 (7 bases). From germline, CDR1 is PRHDT and CDR2 FYEKMQ (reference sequence). CDR3 length: 14 residues. Trimming pared 6 bases from V and 5 bases from J, leaving 16 bases between. This CDR3 is CASRKRGAGETQYF. CDR3 bases: TGTGCCAGCAGAAAACGGGGGGCCGGCGAGACCCAGTACTTC.

CDR3 residues: CAISERTGVPETQYF. The CDR3 DNA reads TGTGCCATCAGTGAGAGAACAGGGGTCCCAGAGACCCAGTACTTC. The chain joins TRBV10-3 to TRBJ2-5; 7 bases fit TRBD1. Unmatched junction bases numbered 7, after V lost 2 bases and J lost 4 bases. This CDR3 is 15 amino acids long. CDR1 and CDR2 from the germline V gene are ENHRY and SYGVKD.

This clonotype came up many times. The gene calls are TRBV5-1 and TRBJ1-1; D gene ambiguous. CDR1 is SGHRS, CDR2 YFSETQ, per germline. V was cut by 0 bases and J by 6 bases, with 12 bases left in between. The CDR3 extends over 14 amino acids. The CDR3 sequence is CASSLGEQASEAFF. CDR3 sequence (DNA): TGCGCCAGCAGCTTGGGAGAGCAGGCATCTGAAGCTTTCTTT.

The CDR3 nucleotides read TGTGCCAGCAGCTTGAACAGAACTGCCGTTGAGACCCAGTACTTC. Translating gives CASSLNRTAVETQYF. The chain has TRBV5-4 and TRBJ2-5, with no clear D. The V end lost 1 base, the J end lost 5 bases, and 15 bases lay between the germline ends. Per the germline V gene, CDR1 is SGHNT and CDR2 is YYREEE (reference sequence). The CDR3 spans 15 residues.

This clonotype was seen repeatedly, ten times or more. The chain links TRBV12-3 or TRBV12-4 to TRBJ2-1; a possible D gene is TRBD1 (5 bases). Trimming left V 3 bases short and J 4 bases short, with 13 bases between. There are 15 residues in the CDR3. The CDR3 DNA reads TGTGCCAGCAGTTTTAGGGTAGGGGATTACAATGAGCAGTTCTTC. It specifies CASSFRVGDYNEQFF.

The chain uses TRBV7-9 and TRBJ1-2, with D uncertain. The germline V and J ends were trimmed by 4 bases and 4 bases, with 22 bases remaining between them. This CDR3 region has 17 residues. The germline V gene has CDR1 SEHNR and CDR2 FQNEAQ (reference sequence). For the CDR3, the DNA is TGTGCCAGCAGCTCAGCCCCCATCAACGACGGCACCTATGGCTACACCTTC. It yields the protein CASSSAPINDGTYGYTF.

This clonotype was recorded many times. The CDR3 loop reads CASSSRLAGGAYNEQFF. Here the CDR3 DNA reads TGTGCCAGTAGTTCAAGACTAGCGGGAGGCGCGTACAATGAGCAGTTCTTC. The rearrangement uses TRBV19 and TRBJ2-1; 13 positions agree with TRBD2. Losses at the gene ends were 5 bases for V and 4 bases for J; bases not matched to a gene: 8. CDR1 is LNHDA, CDR2 SQIVND, per germline (reference sequence). CDR3 length: 17 amino acids.

This clonotype was picked up many times. The rearrangement links TRBV11-3 to TRBJ2-1; TRBD2 is a possible D gene (5 bases). Trimming shortened V by 4 bases and J by 3 bases, and 10 bases separated the two germline ends. Germline values: CDR1 SGHNT, CDR2 YENEEA. This CDR3 is 14 amino acids long. In DNA, the CDR3 is TGTGCCAGCAGCTCCCCCGGGGTCTACAATGAGCAGTTCTTC. It yields the protein CASSSPGVYNEQFF. The variable domain in full, completed from reference TRBV11-3 and TRBJ2-1, reads EAGVVQSPRYKIIEKKQPVAFWCNPISGHNTLYWYLQNLGQGPELLIRYENEEAVDDSQLPKDRFSAERLKGVDSTLKIQPAELGDSAVYLCASSSPGVYNEQFFGPGTRLTVL.

V is TRBV28 and J is TRBJ2-1, with 8 bases identical to TRBD2. Germline CDR1 MDHEN, CDR2 SYDVKM. The CDR3 is 17 residues long. With 6 bases clipped from V and 4 bases from J, the junction kept 14 bases outside the gene matches. In DNA form, the CDR3 reads TGTGCCAGCAGCCCCGGGGGGGAGAGCGGGACGTACAATGAGCAGTTCTTC. Translating gives CASSPGGESGTYNEQFF.

This clonotype has ten or more counts. The gene calls are TRBV5-1 and TRBJ2-1; 7 nucleotides line up with TRBD2. Germline CDR1 and CDR2: SGHRS and YFSETQ. Trimming cost V 4 bases and J 0 bases; bases outside gene matches: 4. This CDR3 comprises 15 residues. CDR3 DNA: TGCGCCAGCAGCGGCGCGGGGGACTCCTACAATGAGCAGTTCTTC. Amino acid sequence: CASSGAGDSYNEQFF.

This clonotype was seen many times. The chain recombines TRBV11-2 with TRBJ2-2, with D perhaps TRBD2 (6 bases). V lost 3 bases to trimming and J lost 1 base, with 9 bases between them. CDR3 length: 15 amino acids. The germline CDR1 and CDR2 sequences are SGHAT and FQNNGV. The CDR3 coding sequence is TGTGCCAGCAGCTTTCTGCGGGGGAACACCGGGGAGCTGTTTTTT. It codes for CASSFLRGNTGELFF.

This clonotype occurred many times. The V gene is TRBV5-1, the J gene TRBJ2-1; D is ambiguous. CDR3 length: 16 amino acids. V was trimmed by 1 base and J by 0 bases, leaving 11 bases between them. CDR1 and CDR2 from the germline V gene are SGHRS and YFSETQ. The CDR3 nucleotides are TGCGCCAGCAGCTTGTGGGCTACCACCTCCTACAATGAGCAGTTCTTC. This translates into CASSLWATTSYNEQFF.

This chain joins TRBV15 and TRBJ2-1; TRBD2 agrees at 11 bases. The CDR3 covers 18 residues. J lost 7 bases, V lost 0 bases, and 11 bases had no gene match. CDR1 is LNHNV and CDR2 is YYDKDF in the germline V gene (reference sequence). CDR3 coding DNA: TGTGCCACCAGCAGAGATCACCGACTAGCGGGGCTTGTAAATGAGCAGTTCTTC. Amino acid sequence: CATSRDHRLAGLVNEQFF.

This clonotype showed up many times. The V and J genes are TRBV11-3 and TRBJ2-3, with TRBD1 identical over 8 bases. The CDR3 extends over 18 amino acids. V lost 1 base and J lost 6; bases outside the gene matches: 15. The germline V gene has CDR1 SGHNT and CDR2 YENEEA. CDR3 nucleotide sequence: TGTGCCAGCAGCTTAGGGTGGGACAGGTCCTCTCGCCGGGATACGCAGTATTTT. As protein: CASSLGWDRSSRRDTQYF.

This clonotype was recorded many times. V usage is TRBV7-9 and J usage is TRBJ2-7; 8 nucleotides line up with TRBD1. Germline lookup yields CDR1 SEHNR and CDR2 FQNEAQ (reference sequence). The CDR3 extends over 15 amino acids. J was trimmed by 4 bases and V by 1 base; bases with no gene match: 6. The CDR3 DNA sequence: TGTGCCAGCAGCTTAGGGCAGGGGGCGTTGTACGAGCAGTACTTC. Translated, it gives CASSLGQGALYEQYF.

The J gene is TRBJ1-5, the V gene TRBV3-1; D gene unclear. The CDR3 totals 14 residues. Germline values: CDR1 LGHDT, CDR2 YNNKEL (reference sequence). Trimming took off 1 base at V and 0 bases at J, with 4 bases between the two ends. The CDR3 bases are TGTGCCAGCAGCCAAGCTTCTAGCAATCAGCCCCAGCATTTT. It is translated as CASSQASSNQPQHF.

This clonotype was counted many times. At one end the junction does not follow the germline gene, possibly because of a read error. This chain connects TRBV11-2 to TRBJ2-1; no clear D gene. Per germline, CDR1 SGHAT and CDR2 FQNNGV. CDR3 length: 12 amino acids. The CDR3 region is CAGSLTVNEQFF. CDR3 coding DNA: TGTGCCGGCAGCTTAACGGTCAATGAGCAGTTCTTC.

This clonotype showed up just a few times. This chain uses TRBV7-9 with TRBJ2-5, with 9 positions matching TRBD2. The CDR3 loop spans 15 amino acids. V dropped 5 bases and J dropped 5; count of bases not matched to a gene: 9. Germline V gene lookup returns CDR1 SEHNR and CDR2 FQNEAQ (reference sequence). The CDR3 coding sequence is TGTGCCAGCAGCCATAGACTAGCGGCAGGGGAGACCCAGTACTTC. Amino acids: CASSHRLAAGETQYF.

Concerning this clonotype: One base away lies a much larger clone, so this may be a sequencing read error. The V call is TRBV5-1, the J call TRBJ2-7, with D maybe TRBD1 (7 bases). The DNA end lines up better with TRBJ2-1; the J call may be wrong. CDR3 length: 15 residues. Germline V lookup: CDR1 SGHRS, CDR2 YFSETQ. The CDR3 is CASSTGDTSSYEQFF. CDR3 nucleotide sequence: TGCGCCAGCAGCACAGGGGACACTAGCTCCTACGAGCAGTTCTTC.

This clonotype was recorded at least ten times. The J gene is TRBJ2-3, the V gene TRBV2, with D perhaps being TRBD1 or TRBD2 (5 bases each). Trimming left V 3 bases short and J 3 bases short, with 7 bases between. The CDR3 is 13 residues long. CDR1 SNHLY and CDR2 FYNNEI come from the germline V gene. CDR3 bases: TGTGCCAGCAGTGAGAGGGGAACAGATACGCAGTATTTT. Translation: CASSERGTDTQYF. Complete variable domain (other parts from reference TRBV2 and TRBJ2-3): EPEVTQTPSHQVTQMGQEVILRCVPISNHLYFYWYRQILGQKVEFLVSFYNNEISEKSEIFDDQFSVERPDGSNFTLKIRSTKLEDSAMYFCASSERGTDTQYFGPGTRLTVL.

The table lists this clonotype with many counts. J is TRBJ1-3 and V is TRBV6-1; D remains unclear. The CDR3 sequence is 14 residues long. The V end was cut by 10 bases, the J end by 0 bases, with 13 bases between. The V gene's germline CDR1 is MNHNS and CDR2 SASEGT. The CDR3 sequence: CATLGLYSGNTIYF. As DNA, the CDR3 is TGTGCCACCTTAGGGCTTTACTCTGGAAACACCATATATTTT.

CDR3 in amino acids: CASSIFGTGEETQYF. The CDR3 coding sequence is TGTGCCAGTAGTATTTTCGGGACAGGGGAAGAGACCCAGTACTTC. The rearrangement links TRBV19 to TRBJ2-5, with 10 bases lining up with TRBD1. The CDR3 totals 15 residues. CDR1 and CDR2 (germline): LNHDA, SQIVND (reference sequence). Trimming at V came to 3 bases and at J to 3 bases, leaving 4 bases not matched to a gene. Combining the CDR3 with reference TRBV19 and TRBJ2-5 gives the whole variable domain DGGITQSPKYLFRKEGQNVTLSCEQNLNHDAMYWYRQDPGQGLRLIYYSQIVNDFQKGDIAEGYSVSREKKESFPLTVTSAQKNPTAFYLCASSIFGTGEETQYFGPGTRLLVL.

Only one count was recorded for this clonotype. A much larger clone sits a single nucleotide away, making a read error possible. Here the CDR3 DNA reads TGTGCCACCAGACCAGGGGAAGGGACTACCTATATGAACACTGGAGCTTTCTTT. The encoded protein is CATRPGEGTTYMNTGAFF. J is TRBJ1-1 and V is TRBV24-1; D possibly corresponds to TRBD1 (6 bases). Per germline, CDR1 KGHDR and CDR2 SFDVKD. The CDR3 is 18 residues long.

This clonotype was detected ten times or more. V is TRBV6-1 and J is TRBJ1-1; 8 nucleotides agree with TRBD1. This CDR3 has 13 residues. The germline CDR1 and CDR2 sequences are MNHNS and SASEGT. The J segment lost 3 bases and the V segment lost 7 bases, leaving 4 bases of the junction unmatched. The CDR3 protein is CASIGQGDTEAFF. The DNA for the CDR3 is TGTGCCAGCATTGGACAGGGTGACACTGAAGCTTTCTTT.

This clonotype was recorded many times. This rearrangement joins TRBV20-1 to TRBJ2-5; 11 positions agree with TRBD2. This CDR3 is built from 15 residues. Per germline, CDR1 DFQATT and CDR2 SNEGSKA (reference sequence). V gave up 0 bases and J gave up 5 bases; unmatched junction bases: 5. In nucleotides, the CDR3 is TGCAGTGCTAGAGATGGGGTAGCGGGGGGGGAGACCCAGTACTTC. Translation: CSARDGVAGGETQYF.